This T cell receptor (beta chain) comes out of a study of shared clonotypes between healthy human individuals. This CDR3 has 13 amino acids. V was pared by 1 base and J by 7 bases, with 8 bases between. The germline gives CDR1 SEHNR, CDR2 FQNEAQ (reference sequence). Cells designated naive CD8 were CD45RO-negative and were positively selected for CCR7, with terminally differentiated effector memory CD45RA+ cells excluded. The protocol was immunoSEQ multiplex PCR, while the TCRdb copy is restricted to in-frame clones and leaves out a portion. The data contain under 1 million clones, 96% of them singletons.

This clonotype originated in a man aged 25-45 years in good health. The rearrangement joins TRBV7-9 to TRBJ2-1; D is unresolved. Sequenced: naive CD8+ T cells sorted from blood. Here the CDR3 reads CASSLGFGNEQFF. The CDR3 DNA reads as TGTGCCAGCAGCTTAGGGTTTGGGAATGAGCAGTTCTTC.